This entry is about one T cell receptor beta chain. The CDR3 spans 14 residues. V dropped 0 bases and J dropped 10 bases, with 14 bases sitting between them. Germline V gene lookup returns CDR1 SGDLS and CDR2 YYNGEE. These data belong to a study of blood T cell repertoires in COVID-19. Original methodology: It was from reference gene primer amplification that nucleated cell counts were estimated. Assay used: immunoSEQ multiplex PCR; TCRdb lists only in-frame clones, some missing. V, J and clone size are those of that table, while D and trimming were read from the DNA. The sample carries roughly 200,000 clones, approximately 83% recorded once.

The receptor was derived from a middle-aged man with active or convalescent COVID-19. The specimen was peripheral blood. This chain links TRBV9 with TRBJ2-1; D perhaps matches TRBD2 (6 bases). The CDR3 nucleotides are TGTGCCAGCAGCGTAGTGACGGACGGGGGAGAGCAGTTCTTC. Its translation: CASSVVTDGGEQFF.